Detailed here is one T cell receptor (beta chain). This sample is drawn from a study of cytomegalovirus exposure and HLA in healthy donors. Germline CDR1 SGHRS, CDR2 YFSETQ. The CDR3 is 16 residues long. The V and J ends lost 2 bases and 1 base respectively, with 12 bases between them. The PCR was carried out with 60 Vbeta primers and 13 Jbeta primers. The repertoire was sequenced with immunoSEQ multiplex PCR; TCRdb's copy has only in-frame clones and lacks some. The data hold more than 100,000 clones, with over 65% observed a single time. The sequence was obtained from a woman in her thirties or forties in good health and CMV-seropositive. The chain uses TRBV5-1 and TRBJ1-4, with a tentative D call TRBD1 (6 bases). Sequenced input: PBMCs. CDR3 amino acids: CASSLQGQGTNEKLFF. The CDR3 nucleotides are TGCGCCAGCAGCTTACAGGGTCAGGGAACTAATGAAAAACTGTTTTTT.